The T cell receptor (beta chain) under discussion was sequenced for a study of CD8+CD57+ T cells in acquired aplastic anemia. Study information: Each DNA sample taken from sorted CD4+ and CD8+ cells came to approximately 3.3 ug on average.

Profiling of TCR beta VDJ combinations and CDR3 sequences used genomic DNA as template. One entry per CDR3 protein results from TCRdb running MiXCR on the reads. In the table there are just over 450,000 distinct CDR3 sequences, roughly 34% of which are singletons. This clonotype appeared a single time. Its cognate antigen is unknown. The trim removed 5 bases at V and 7 bases at J, leaving 8 bases unmatched. CDR1 and CDR2 (germline): MGHDK, SYGVNS. The CDR3 covers 15 residues. Study outcomes and limitations: It was found that some 31 CD8+ CDR3 sequences were shared between patients and controls.

The patients chosen for sequencing had shown expansion of CD8+CD57+ cells (detected by flow cytometry). Each patient carried a diagnosis of severe acquired aplastic anemia. Patients had received no therapy at the time of blood sampling. Material for sequencing was sorted CD4+, CD8+, or CD8+CD57+ T cells (not recorded which) from PBMCs. The rearrangement joins TRBV25-1 to TRBJ1-2, with TRBD1 identical over 12 bases. This clonotype was sampled from a human donor with aplastic anemia. The CDR3 loop reads CASSFWGQGAGGYTF. The CDR3, as DNA: TGTGCCAGCAGTTTTTGGGGACAGGGGGCAGGTGGCTACACCTTC.